The clone carrying this T cell receptor (beta chain) was counted a few times. TCRdb redid the calling of the reads with MiXCR, one entry per CDR3 protein. Seen here are roughly 760,000 distinct CDR3 sequences, roughly 35% observed once, and the top ten hold under 3.5%. This sample stems from a study of T cell repertoires in cytomegalovirus infection. Study information: A matching HLA type, together with CMV infection, was signaled by public TCR beta signatures.

This clonotype originated in a human donor in good health (CMV status not recorded). Some clones in this sample may be carry-over from other donors' samples. The specimen was PBMCs.

CDR3 nucleotide sequence: TGCGCCAGCAGCCAAGAATATGTGGTAGAAGCTTTCTTT. This encodes CASSQEYVVEAFF. The chain links TRBV4-1 to TRBJ1-1; the D is unclear. The CDR3 consists of 13 residues. V was trimmed by 0 bases and J by 8 bases, leaving 10 bases between them. Germline V gene data show CDR1 as MGHRA and CDR2 as YSYEKL.